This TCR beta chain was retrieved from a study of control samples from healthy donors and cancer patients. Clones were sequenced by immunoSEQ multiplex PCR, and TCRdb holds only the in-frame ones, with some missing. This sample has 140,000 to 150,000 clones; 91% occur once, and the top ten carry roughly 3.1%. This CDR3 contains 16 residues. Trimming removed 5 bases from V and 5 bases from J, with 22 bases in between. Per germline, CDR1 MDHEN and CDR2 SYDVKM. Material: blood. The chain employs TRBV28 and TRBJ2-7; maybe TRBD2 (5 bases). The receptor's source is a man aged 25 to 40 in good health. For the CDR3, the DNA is TGTGCCAGCAGTACCCCTGTCGGGGTCGCTAGAAACGAGCAGTACTTC. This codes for CASSTPVGVARNEQYF.